This record concerns one T cell receptor beta chain sequence. Its antigen is not identified. V lost 2 bases and J lost 10, with 14 bases in between. Per germline, CDR1 MNHNY and CDR2 SVGAGI (reference sequence). The CDR3 length is 13 residues. This entry comes from a study of blood T cells in healthy people across ages. Study findings and constraints: Long-lived donors exceeded aged donors in naive CD4+ cells and diversity. Shifts in expanded clonotypes may have been confounded by donor CMV status, which was unknown.

The amount of total RNA extracted per sample was at least 6 micrograms. It was with a sample-barcoded 5' primer and a J-beta primer mix that a second PCR of roughly 6 to 12 cycles was run. A 12-random-nucleotide template-switch adaptor tagged each cDNA molecule. Each CDR3 protein is one row after TCRdb ran MiXCR on the 5' RACE reads. There are approximately 670,000 distinct CDR3 sequences in the sample; less than 45% occur only once, and about 30% lies in the top ten. The receptor was isolated from a man aged 80 or over in good health. This chain links TRBV6-6 with TRBJ1-1; D possibly corresponds to TRBD1 (5 bases). Sequenced sample: blood. The CDR3 DNA follows: TGTGCCAGCAGTTACGAGGGGCTCGAATCAGCTTTCTTT. Its translation: CASSYEGLESAFF.